What follows are 17 T cell receptor beta chains derived from one specimen sequenced in a study of T cell clones after liver transplantation. This table comes from immunoSEQ multiplex PCR, and its TCRdb copy is limited to in-frame clones, with some not included. The data contain just over 60,000 clones, around 75% of them singletons. Here the sequenced sample was CD4+ T cells from blood, taken before liver transplant. The receptors were gathered from a human donor who received a liver transplant.

This clone has only a few counts. The gene calls are TRBV10-3 and TRBJ1-2, with 7 bases that match TRBD1. The CDR3 extends over 16 amino acids. J was trimmed by 0 bases and V by 2 bases; bases with no gene match: 6. Germline lookup yields CDR1 ENHRY and CDR2 SYGVKD. The CDR3 region is CAISERQGRANYGYTF. CDR3 nucleotide sequence: TGTGCCATCAGTGAGAGACAGGGCAGAGCTAACTATGGCTACACCTTC.

V gene TRBV30 combines with J gene TRBJ2-3; no firm D call. Germline V gives CDR1 GTSNPN, CDR2 SVGIG (reference sequence). CDR3 length equals 12 residues. V gave up 2 bases and J gave up 4 bases, with 7 bases separating them. In nucleotides, the CDR3 is TGTGCCTGGAGTTTAACGGCAGATACGCAGTATTTT. This encodes CAWSLTADTQYF.

This chain links TRBV9 with TRBJ2-7; D is possibly TRBD1 (6 bases). The V gene lost 0 bases and the J gene lost 4 bases, with 11 bases spanning the gap. The CDR3 has 14 amino acids. Per germline, CDR1 SGDLS and CDR2 YYNGEE. CDR3 sequence reads: CASSVGTGRYEQYF. The CDR3 DNA is TGTGCCAGCAGCGTAGGAACAGGGCGGTACGAGCAGTACTTC.

V is TRBV27 and J is TRBJ2-1; 11 nucleotides match TRBD2. Germline V gene data show CDR1 as MNHEY and CDR2 as SMNVEV (reference sequence). This CDR3 comprises 14 residues. J lost 6 bases, V lost 6 bases, and 4 bases had no gene match. For the CDR3, the DNA is TGTGCCAGCAGGCCTAGCGGGGGGATCAATGAGCAGTTCTTC. Protein product: CASRPSGGINEQFF.

This chain joins TRBV9 and TRBJ1-3; D gene ambiguous. The germline gives CDR1 SGDLS, CDR2 YYNGEE. The CDR3 extends over 15 amino acids. V shed 4 bases and J shed 3 bases, with 14 bases lying between them. CDR3 sequence (DNA): TGTGCCAGCAGCCCTCGGGGAACCCTTGGAAACACCATATATTTT. Its translation is CASSPRGTLGNTIYF.

The chain combines TRBV28 with TRBJ1-4; 7 nucleotides align to TRBD1. Trimming took 4 bases from V and 7 from J; bases not matched to a gene: 12. There are 16 residues in the CDR3. Germline values: CDR1 MDHEN, CDR2 SYDVKM. The CDR3 DNA sequence: TGTGCCAGCAGTTCCCCACGTGGAAACAGGGGTGAAAAACTGTTTTTT. Protein product: CASSSPRGNRGEKLFF.

CDR3 residues: CSVEDPDRTLSSGANVLTF. DNA of the CDR3: TGCAGCGTTGAAGATCCTGACAGGACCCTAAGCTCTGGGGCCAACGTCCTGACTTTC. This chain uses TRBV29-1 with TRBJ2-6; D is possibly TRBD1 (6 bases). The CDR3 covers 19 residues. Trimming took off 0 bases at V and 0 bases at J, with 18 bases between the two ends. CDR1 and CDR2 (germline): SQVTM, ANQGSEA.

This sequence joins TRBV19 and TRBJ1-1; maybe TRBD1 (5 bases). V dropped 5 bases and J dropped 3 bases, with 13 bases sitting between them. CDR1 is LNHDA, CDR2 SQIVND, per germline (reference sequence). The CDR3 sequence is 14 residues long. The CDR3 is CASSSLAGHTEAFF. CDR3 sequence (DNA): TGTGCCAGTAGTTCGTTGGCAGGGCACACTGAAGCTTTCTTT.

The chain has TRBV6-5 and TRBJ1-2, with 9 bases matching TRBD1. The J segment lost 4 bases and the V segment lost 7 bases, leaving 10 bases of the junction unmatched. In germline, CDR1 is MNHEY, CDR2 SVGAGI. The CDR3 spans 15 residues. The chain's CDR3 is CASTRAGTGIYGYTF. The CDR3 DNA follows: TGTGCCAGCACACGCGCCGGGACAGGGATCTATGGCTACACCTTC.

The chain combines TRBV5-8 with TRBJ2-1; 9 bases line up with TRBD1. Germline-derived CDR1 and CDR2 are SGHTS and YDEGEE. CDR3 size: 15 residues. The junction had 4 bases not matched to a gene; V was cut back by 4 bases and J by 2 bases. The CDR3 nucleotides are TGTGCCAGCAGCCTTGGACAGGGGACCTACAATGAGCAGTTCTTC. The encoded protein is CASSLGQGTYNEQFF. The full variable domain, completed using reference TRBV5-8 and TRBJ2-1, is EAGVTQSPTHLIKTRGQQATLRCSPISGHTSVYWYQQALGLGLQFLLWYDEGEERNRGNFPPRFSGRQFPNYSSELNVNALELEDSALYLCASSLGQGTYNEQFFGPGTRLTVL.

The rearrangement links TRBV5-5 to TRBJ2-6; the D gene is possibly TRBD1 (5 bases). The CDR3 has 15 amino acids. V gave up 5 bases and J gave up 2 bases, with 11 bases separating them. CDR1 is SGHKS and CDR2 is YYEKEE in the germline V gene (reference sequence). CDR3 protein: CASSPTETGANVLTF. CDR3 coding DNA: TGTGCCAGCAGTCCGACAGAGACTGGGGCCAACGTCCTGACTTTC.

The chain combines TRBV19 with TRBJ1-2; TRBD1 aligns across 9 bases. The germline V gene has CDR1 LNHDA and CDR2 SQIVND (reference sequence). With V trimmed by 4 bases and J by 7 bases, 10 bases remained unmatched. The CDR3 has 15 amino acids. The CDR3 protein is CASSTDGTGWAGYTF. The DNA of the CDR3 is TGTGCCAGTAGTACCGACGGGACAGGGTGGGCTGGCTACACCTTC.

This clone is medium-sized within its sample. CDR3 in amino acids: CASSRGTDTEAFF. The CDR3 bases are TGTGCCTCCAGCCGGGGTACGGACACTGAAGCTTTCTTT. The chain uses TRBV18 and TRBJ1-1; D is uncertain. The V end lost 11 bases, the J end lost 3 bases, and 16 bases lay between the germline ends. In germline, CDR1 is KGHSH, CDR2 LQKENI. This CDR3 comprises 13 residues.

This sequence joins TRBV29-1 and TRBJ2-1; 9 bases agree with TRBD1. J lost 4 bases, V lost 4 bases, and 2 bases had no gene match. Germline loops: CDR1 SQVTM, CDR2 ANQGSEA. The CDR3 consists of 13 residues. CDR3 nucleotide sequence: TGCAGCGTTGTAGGGACAGGGTACAATGAGCAGTTCTTC. It codes for CSVVGTGYNEQFF.

This chain joins TRBV28 and TRBJ1-2; tentative D call: TRBD1 (5 bases). V lost 5 bases and J lost 3, with 13 bases in between. Germline CDR1 and CDR2: MDHEN and SYDVKM. The CDR3 extends over 14 amino acids. The CDR3 region has the DNA TGTGCCAGCAGTCTCCGGGGGTCGTACTATGGCTACACCTTC. It translates to CASSLRGSYYGYTF.

The rearrangement uses TRBV11-2 and TRBJ1-3; D possibly corresponds to TRBD1 (6 bases). The CDR3 has 15 residues. The V gene lost 5 bases and the J gene lost 0 bases, with 11 bases spanning the gap. Germline V lookup: CDR1 SGHAT, CDR2 FQNNGV. The CDR3 here is CASSPRGGSGNTIYF. The DNA of the CDR3 is TGTGCCAGCAGCCCGCGAGGGGGCTCTGGAAACACCATATATTTT.

This clone came up a few times. The CDR3 region is CASSQFPGQTYEQYF. CDR3 bases: TGCGCCAGCAGCCAATTCCCGGGACAGACCTACGAGCAGTACTTC. The chain links TRBV4-1 to TRBJ2-7; 7 positions agree with TRBD1. J was trimmed by 2 bases and V by 2 bases; bases with no gene match: 6. Germline V gives CDR1 MGHRA, CDR2 YSYEKL. There are 15 residues in the CDR3.